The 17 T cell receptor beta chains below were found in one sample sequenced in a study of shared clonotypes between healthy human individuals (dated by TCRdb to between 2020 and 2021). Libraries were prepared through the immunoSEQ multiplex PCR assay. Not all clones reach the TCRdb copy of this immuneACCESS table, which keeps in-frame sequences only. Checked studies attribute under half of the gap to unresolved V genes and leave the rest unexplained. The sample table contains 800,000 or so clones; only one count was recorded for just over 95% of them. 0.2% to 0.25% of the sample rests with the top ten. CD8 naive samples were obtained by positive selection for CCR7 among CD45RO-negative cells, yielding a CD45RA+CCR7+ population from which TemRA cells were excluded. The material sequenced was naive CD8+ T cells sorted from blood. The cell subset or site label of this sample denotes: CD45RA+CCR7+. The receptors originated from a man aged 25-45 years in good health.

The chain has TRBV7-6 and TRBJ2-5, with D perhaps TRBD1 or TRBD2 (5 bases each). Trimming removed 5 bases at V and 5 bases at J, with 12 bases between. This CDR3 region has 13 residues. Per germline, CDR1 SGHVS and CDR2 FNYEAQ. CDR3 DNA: TGTGCCAGCAGCCCGGGGCTTAGGGAGACCCAGTACTTC. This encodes CASSPGLRETQYF.

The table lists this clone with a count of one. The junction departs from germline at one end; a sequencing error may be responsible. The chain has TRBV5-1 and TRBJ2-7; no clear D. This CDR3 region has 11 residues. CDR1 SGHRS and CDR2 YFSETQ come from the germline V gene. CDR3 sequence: CASSLGPEHYF. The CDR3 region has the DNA TGCGCCAGCAGCTTGGGGCCGGAGCACTACTTC.

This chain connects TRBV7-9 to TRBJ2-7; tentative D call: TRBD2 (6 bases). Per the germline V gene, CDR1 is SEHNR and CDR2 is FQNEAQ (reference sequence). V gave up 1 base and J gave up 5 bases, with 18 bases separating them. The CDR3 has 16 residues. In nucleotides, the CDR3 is TGTGCCAGCAGCTTAGTCGGAGGGGATCGAGGCCACGAGCAGTACTTC. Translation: CASSLVGGDRGHEQYF.

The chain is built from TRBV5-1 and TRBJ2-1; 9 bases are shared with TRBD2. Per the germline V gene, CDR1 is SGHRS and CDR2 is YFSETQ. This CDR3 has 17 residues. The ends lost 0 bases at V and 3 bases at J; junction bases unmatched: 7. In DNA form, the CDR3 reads TGCGCCAGCAGCTTGGCCTTAGCGGGAGAGGTCTACAATGAGCAGTTCTTC. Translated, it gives CASSLALAGEVYNEQFF.

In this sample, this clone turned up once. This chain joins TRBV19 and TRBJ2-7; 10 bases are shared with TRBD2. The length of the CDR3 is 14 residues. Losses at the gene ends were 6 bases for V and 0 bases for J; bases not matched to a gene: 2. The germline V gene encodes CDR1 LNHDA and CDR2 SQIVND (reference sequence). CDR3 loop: CASRGTSVSYEQYF. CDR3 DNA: TGTGCCAGTAGAGGGACTAGCGTCTCCTACGAGCAGTACTTC.

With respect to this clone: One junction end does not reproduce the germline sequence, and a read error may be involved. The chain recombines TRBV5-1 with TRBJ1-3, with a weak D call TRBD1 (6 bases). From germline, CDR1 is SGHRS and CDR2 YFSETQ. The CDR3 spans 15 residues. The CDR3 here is CASTLNGQLGNTIYF. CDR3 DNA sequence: TGCGCCAGCACCTTGAACGGACAGCTTGGAAACACCATATATTTT.

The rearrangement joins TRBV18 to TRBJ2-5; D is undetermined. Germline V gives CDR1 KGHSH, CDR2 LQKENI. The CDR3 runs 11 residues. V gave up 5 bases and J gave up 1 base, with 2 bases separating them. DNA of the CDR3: TGTGCCAGCTCAACCCAAGAGACCCAGTACTTC. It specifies CASSTQETQYF.

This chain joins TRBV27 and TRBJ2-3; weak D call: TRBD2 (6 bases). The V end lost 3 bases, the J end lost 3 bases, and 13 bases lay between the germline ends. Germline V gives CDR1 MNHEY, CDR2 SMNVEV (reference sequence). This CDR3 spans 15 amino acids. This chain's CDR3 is CASSFVTGDTDTQYF. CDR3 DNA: TGTGCCAGCAGTTTCGTAACGGGAGATACAGATACGCAGTATTTT.

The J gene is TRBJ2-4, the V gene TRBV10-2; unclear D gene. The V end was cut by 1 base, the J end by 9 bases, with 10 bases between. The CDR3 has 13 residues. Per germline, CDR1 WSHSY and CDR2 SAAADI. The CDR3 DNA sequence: TGCGCCAGCAGTGAGTTCCTCGATGGCATTCAGTACTTC. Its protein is CASSEFLDGIQYF.

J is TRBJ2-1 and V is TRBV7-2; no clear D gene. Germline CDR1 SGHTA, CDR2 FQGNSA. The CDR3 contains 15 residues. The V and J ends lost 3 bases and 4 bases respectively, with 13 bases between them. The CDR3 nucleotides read TGTGCCAGCAGCTTCGGACGGATACCTTACAATGAGCAGTTCTTC. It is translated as CASSFGRIPYNEQFF.

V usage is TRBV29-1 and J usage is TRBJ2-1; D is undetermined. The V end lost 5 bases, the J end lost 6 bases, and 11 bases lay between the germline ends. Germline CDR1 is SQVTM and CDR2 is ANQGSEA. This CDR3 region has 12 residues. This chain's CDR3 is CSVFAPGNEQFF. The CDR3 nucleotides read TGCAGCGTTTTTGCCCCGGGCAATGAGCAGTTCTTC.

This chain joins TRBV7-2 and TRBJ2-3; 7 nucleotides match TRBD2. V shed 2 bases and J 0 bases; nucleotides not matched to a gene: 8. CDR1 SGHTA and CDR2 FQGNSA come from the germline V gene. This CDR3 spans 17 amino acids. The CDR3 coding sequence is TGTGCCAGCAGCTTATTTCGGGAGGCAACTAGCACAGATACGCAGTATTTT. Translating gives CASSLFREATSTDTQYF.

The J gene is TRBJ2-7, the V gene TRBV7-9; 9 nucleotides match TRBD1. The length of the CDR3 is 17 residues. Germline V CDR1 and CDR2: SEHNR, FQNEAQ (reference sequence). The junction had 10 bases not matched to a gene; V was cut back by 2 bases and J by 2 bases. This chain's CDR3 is CASSLPDPGQGTYEQYF. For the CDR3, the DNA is TGTGCCAGCAGCTTACCAGATCCGGGACAGGGAACCTACGAGCAGTACTTC.

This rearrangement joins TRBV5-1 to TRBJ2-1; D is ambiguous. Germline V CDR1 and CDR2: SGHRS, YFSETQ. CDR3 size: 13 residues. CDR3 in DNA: TGCTCCTCCTATGGTATGGGTAACAATGAGCAGTTCTTC. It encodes CSSYGMGNNEQFF.

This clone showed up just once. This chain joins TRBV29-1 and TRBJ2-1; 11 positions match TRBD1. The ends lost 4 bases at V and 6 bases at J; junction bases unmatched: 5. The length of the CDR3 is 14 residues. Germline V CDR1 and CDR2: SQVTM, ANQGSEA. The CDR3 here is CSVAGTGGLNEQFF. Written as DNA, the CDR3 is TGCAGCGTTGCCGGGACAGGGGGGCTCAATGAGCAGTTCTTC.

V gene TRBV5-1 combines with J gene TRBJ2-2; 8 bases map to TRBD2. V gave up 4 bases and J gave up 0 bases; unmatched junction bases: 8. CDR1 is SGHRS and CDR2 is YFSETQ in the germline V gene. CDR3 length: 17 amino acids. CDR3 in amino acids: CASSRGLAGSNTGELFF. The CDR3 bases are TGCGCCAGCAGCAGAGGACTAGCAGGTTCGAACACCGGGGAGCTGTTTTTT. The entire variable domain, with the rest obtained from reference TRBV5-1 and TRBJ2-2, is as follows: KAGVTQTPRYLIKTRGQQVTLSCSPISGHRSVSWYQQTPGQGLQFLFEYFSETQRNKGNFPGRFSGRQFSNSRSEMNVSTLELGDSALYLCASSRGLAGSNTGELFFGEGSRLTVL.

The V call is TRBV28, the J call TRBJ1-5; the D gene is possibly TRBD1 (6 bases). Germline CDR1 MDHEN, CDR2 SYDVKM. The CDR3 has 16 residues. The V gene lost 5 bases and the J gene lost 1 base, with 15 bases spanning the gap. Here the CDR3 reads CASSTPGRGSNQPQHF. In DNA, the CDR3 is TGTGCCAGCAGTACCCCGGGCAGGGGCAGCAATCAGCCCCAGCATTTT.